Listed below are T cell receptor delta chains from one sample, sequenced in a study of Vδ1+ human thymocytes. TCRdb re-called the multiplex PCR reads using CATT. The sample yields under 80,000 delta-chain clones, about 30% seen once. The sequencing input was Vdelta1+ gamma-delta thymocytes from the thymus. These receptors were collected from a boy under two years old who had congenital heart surgery. Each CDR3 is given with its conserved first and last residue. D genes are given only for firm matches. A clone size is listed for some rows: how often the clone was seen (once, few, many), or a class if it is expanded.

.	TRDV1	few	TRDJ1	CALGGTTPKTRVNTDKLIF	TGTGCTCTTGGGGGGACTACTCCTAAAACAAGGGTTAACACCGATAAACTCATCTTT
TRDD3	TRDV1	few	TRDJ1	CALGEVGAVLLSLLGDTHERKLIF	TGTGCTCTTGGGGAGGTCGGGGCAGTCCTCCTCTCCTTACTGGGGGATACGCATGAACGTAAACTCATCTTT
.	TRDV2	few	TRDJ1	CACDPRRRRWFGLIF	TGTGCCTGTGACCCGCGGCGGAGACGTTGGTTTGGACTCATCTTT
.	TRDV1	.	TRDJ1	CALGELELLGDYYTDKLIF	TGTGCTCTTGGGGAACTAGAGCTCCTCGGGGACTACTACACCGATAAACTCATCTTT
TRDD3	TRDV1	.	TRDJ1	CALGERAGGYYTDKLIF	TGTGCTCTTGGGGAACGTGCCGGGGGATATTACACCGATAAACTCATCTTT
TRDD3	TRDV1	.	TRDJ1	CALGEPRTIPASGYWGTPYTDKLIF	TGTGCTCTTGGGGAACCCCGAACCATTCCCGCATCAGGGTACTGGGGGACCCCGTACACCGATAAACTCATCTTT
TRDD3	TRDV1	few	TRDJ1	CALGELGENSSGDTEGSYTDKLIF	TGTGCTCTTGGGGAACTTGGAGAGAACTCTTCCGGGGATACAGAGGGATCGTACACCGATAAACTCATCTTT
.	TRDV1	.	TRDJ1	CALGEPSPTIPTSTGCQTGGTDKLIF	TGTGCTCTTGGGGAGCCGAGTCCCACCATTCCCACGAGTACTGGGTGTCAAACGGGAGGCACCGATAAACTCATCTTT
TRDD3	TRDV1	.	TRDJ1	CALGESPDTTGGNTVYTDKLIF	TGTGCTCTTGGGGAAAGTCCTGACACCACTGGGGGAAATACGGTGTACACCGATAAACTCATCTTT
TRDD3	TRDV1	.	TRDJ1	CALGEHEPPRGYWGIPYTDKLIF	TGTGCTCTTGGGGAACACGAGCCTCCAAGGGGGTACTGGGGGATACCCTATACCGATAAACTCATCTTT
.	TRDV1	.	TRDJ1	CALGELRLSLYTDKLIF	TGTGCTCTTGGGGAACTAAGGTTGTCTCTGTACACCGATAAACTCATCTTT
TRDD3	TRDV1	.	TRDJ1	CALGELANPFSTGGPYTDKLIF	TGTGCTCTTGGGGAACTTGCTAACCCCTTTTCTACTGGGGGACCGTACACCGATAAACTCATCTTT
.	TRDV1	few	TRDJ1	CALGEVNRPWGYKLIF	TGTGCTCTTGGGGAAGTCAATCGGCCGTGGGGATATAAACTCATCTTT
.	TRDV1	.	TRDJ1	CALGESERGAPDKLIF	TGTGCTCTTGGGGAATCGGAGAGGGGTGCTCCCGATAAACTCATCTTT
TRDD2	TRDV1	.	TRDJ1	CALGEYRFLPSTGLYTDKLIF	TGTGCTCTTGGGGAATACCGCTTCCTACCGTCTACTGGCCTTTACACCGATAAACTCATCTTT
.	TRDV1	.	TRDJ1	CALGELGSLPREPLLSLYTDKLIF	TGTGCTCTTGGGGAACTAGGAAGCCTCCCCCGGGAGCCGCTGCTATCCCTATACACCGATAAACTCATCTTT
TRDD3	TRDV1	few	TRDJ1	CALGPLRGGGLSLGTDKLIF	TGTGCTCTTGGGCCCCTCCGTGGTGGGGGACTTTCCCTGGGGACCGATAAACTCATCTTT
.	TRDV1	.	TRDJ1	CALGELRGFKLYTDKLIF	TGTGCTCTTGGGGAACTAAGGGGTTTCAAACTCTACACCGATAAACTCATCTTT
TRDD3	TRDV1	.	TRDJ1	CALGANERTFWGIRDSYTDKLIF	TGTGCTCTTGGGGCAAACGAACGGACGTTTTGGGGGATACGGGATTCTTACACCGATAAACTCATCTTT
.	TRDV1	few	TRDJ1	CALGEPPSCCTGGPFYTDKLIF	TGTGCTCTTGGGGAACCCCCTTCCTGCTGTACTGGGGGCCCCTTCTACACCGATAAACTCATCTTT
.	TRDV1	.	TRDJ1	CALGERWRGHTDKLIF	TGTGCTCTTGGGGAAAGATGGAGAGGCCACACCGATAAACTCATCTTT
TRDD3	TRDV1	once	TRDJ1	CALGEPSRQSIPTLGDTYTDKLIF	TGTGCTCTTGGGGAACCCTCGCGACAATCAATTCCTACACTGGGGGATACGTACACCGATAAACTCATCTTT
TRDD3	TRDV1	.	TRDJ1	CALGELCVRAGTGGYAIYPTLELIF	TGTGCTCTTGGGGAACTTTGTGTACGCGCGGGTACTGGGGGATACGCCATATACCCCACGTTGGAACTCATCTTT
TRDD3	TRDV1	.	TRDJ1	CALGELRATKYWGGTDKLIF	TGTGCTCTTGGGGAACTCAGGGCTACGAAGTACTGGGGGGGCACCGATAAACTCATCTTT
TRDD3	TRDV1	.	TRDJ1	CALGEGIRVLGDTRSDKLIF	TGTGCTCTTGGGGAAGGGATCCGCGTACTGGGGGATACGCGTTCCGATAAACTCATCTTT
TRDD3	TRDV1	.	TRDJ1	CALGEPCRSGGLSSTDKLIF	TGTGCTCTTGGGGAACCCTGCCGCTCTGGGGGATTATCATCTACCGATAAACTCATCTTT
TRDD3	TRDV1	.	TRDJ1	CALGEFRGYFSDKLIF	TGTGCTCTTGGGGAATTCAGGGGATACTTTTCCGATAAACTCATCTTT
TRDD3	TRDV1	few	TRDJ1	CALGEVTGDGTDKLIF	TGTGCTCTTGGGGAAGTTACTGGGGATGGGACCGATAAACTCATCTTT
TRDD3	TRDV1	once	TRDJ1	CALGEADLYWGIGSTDKLIF	TGTGCTCTTGGGGAAGCTGACCTGTACTGGGGGATAGGAAGTACCGATAAACTCATCTTT
TRDD3	TRDV1	few	TRDJ1	CALGELALTGGYAAKLIF	TGTGCTCTTGGGGAACTAGCCCTTACTGGGGGATACGCTGCTAAACTCATCTTT
TRDD3	TRDV1	few	TRDJ1	CALGPPSFVGVLGDTISDKLIF	TGTGCTCTTGGGCCACCTTCATTCGTGGGCGTACTGGGGGATACGATTTCCGATAAACTCATCTTT
TRDD3	TRDV1	.	TRDJ1	CALGEGTGGPGTDKLIF	TGTGCTCTTGGGGAAGGAACTGGGGGCCCAGGCACCGATAAACTCATCTTT
TRDD3	TRDV1	.	TRDJ1	CAPTTPGDTIDKLIF	TGTGCTCCTACTACACCGGGGGATACTATCGATAAACTCATCTTT